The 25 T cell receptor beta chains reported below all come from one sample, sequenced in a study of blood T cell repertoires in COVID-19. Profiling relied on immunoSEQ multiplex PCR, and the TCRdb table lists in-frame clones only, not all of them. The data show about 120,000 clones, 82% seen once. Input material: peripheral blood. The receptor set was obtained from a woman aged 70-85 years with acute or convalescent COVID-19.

In DNA form, the CDR3 reads TGCGCCAGCAGCCAAGATTTGGGGAGCCCTCAGCCCCAGCATTTT. This codes for CASSQDLGSPQPQHF. The gene calls are TRBV4-1 and TRBJ1-5; D call uncertain. Looked up from germline, CDR1 is MGHRA and CDR2 is YSYEKL. This CDR3 region has 15 residues. Deletions cut 0 bases from V and 6 bases from J, with 12 bases between.

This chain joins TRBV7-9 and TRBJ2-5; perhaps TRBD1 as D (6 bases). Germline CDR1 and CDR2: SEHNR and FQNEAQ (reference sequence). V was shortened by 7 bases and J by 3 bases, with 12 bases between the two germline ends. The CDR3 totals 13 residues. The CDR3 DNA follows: TGTGCCAGCATGGACAGTCGAAAAGAGACCCAGTACTTC. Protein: CASMDSRKETQYF.

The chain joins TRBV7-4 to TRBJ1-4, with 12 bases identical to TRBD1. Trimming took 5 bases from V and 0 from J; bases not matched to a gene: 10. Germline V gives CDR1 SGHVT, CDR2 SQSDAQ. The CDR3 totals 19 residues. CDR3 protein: CASSRGPGQGAATNEKLFF. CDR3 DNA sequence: TGTGCCAGCAGCAGGGGCCCGGGACAGGGGGCTGCAACTAATGAAAAACTGTTTTTT. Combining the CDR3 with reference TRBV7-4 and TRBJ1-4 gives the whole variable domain GAGVSQSPRYKVAKRGRDVALRCDSISGHVTLYWYRQTLGQGSEVLTYSQSDAQRDKSGRPSGRFSAERPERSVSTLKIQRTEQGDSAVYLCASSRGPGQGAATNEKLFFGSGTQLSVL.

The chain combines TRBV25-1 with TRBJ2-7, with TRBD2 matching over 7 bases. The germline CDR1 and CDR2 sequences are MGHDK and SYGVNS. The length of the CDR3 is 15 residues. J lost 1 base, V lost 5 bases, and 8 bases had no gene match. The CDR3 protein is CASSPPGTKSYEQYF. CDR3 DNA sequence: TGTGCCAGCAGTCCGCCCGGGACTAAATCCTACGAGCAGTACTTC.

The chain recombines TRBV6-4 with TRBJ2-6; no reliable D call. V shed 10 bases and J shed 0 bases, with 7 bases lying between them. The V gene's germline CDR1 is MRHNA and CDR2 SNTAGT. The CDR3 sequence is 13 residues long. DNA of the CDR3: TGTGCCACTTTTTTCTCTGGGGCCAACGTCCTGACTTTC. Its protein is CATFFSGANVLTF.

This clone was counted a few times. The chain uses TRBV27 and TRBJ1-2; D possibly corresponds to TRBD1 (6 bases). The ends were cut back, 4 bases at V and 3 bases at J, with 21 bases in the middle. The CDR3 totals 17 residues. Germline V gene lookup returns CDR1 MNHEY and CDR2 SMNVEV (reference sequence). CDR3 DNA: TGTGCCAGCAGTTCGAGGTACCGGGACACCGTAGACTATGGCTACACCTTC. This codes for CASSSRYRDTVDYGYTF.

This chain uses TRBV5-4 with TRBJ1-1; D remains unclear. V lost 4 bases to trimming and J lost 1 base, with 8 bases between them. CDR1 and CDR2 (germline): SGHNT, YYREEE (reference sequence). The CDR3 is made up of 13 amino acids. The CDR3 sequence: CASSVNSNTEAFF. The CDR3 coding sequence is TGTGCCAGCAGCGTCAACTCGAACACTGAAGCTTTCTTT.

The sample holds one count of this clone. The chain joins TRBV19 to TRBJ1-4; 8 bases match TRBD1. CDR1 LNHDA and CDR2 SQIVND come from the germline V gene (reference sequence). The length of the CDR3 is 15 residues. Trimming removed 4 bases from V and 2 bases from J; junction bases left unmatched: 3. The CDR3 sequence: CASSKNRGTNEKLFF. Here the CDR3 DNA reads TGTGCCAGTAGTAAAAACAGGGGGACTAATGAAAAACTGTTTTTT.

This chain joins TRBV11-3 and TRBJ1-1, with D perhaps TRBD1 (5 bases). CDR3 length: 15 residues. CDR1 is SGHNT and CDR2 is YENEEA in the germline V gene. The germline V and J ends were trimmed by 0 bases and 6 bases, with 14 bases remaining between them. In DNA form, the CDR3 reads TGTGCCAGCAGCTTAGATCCGGGGGGGATCGCTGAAGCTTTCTTT. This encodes CASSLDPGGIAEAFF.

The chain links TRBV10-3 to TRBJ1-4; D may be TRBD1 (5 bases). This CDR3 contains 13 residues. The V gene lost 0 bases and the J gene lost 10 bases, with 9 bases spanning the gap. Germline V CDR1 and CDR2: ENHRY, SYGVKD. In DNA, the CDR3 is TGTGCCATCAGTGAGTCGACGGGGGTAAAACTGTTTTTT. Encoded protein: CAISESTGVKLFF.

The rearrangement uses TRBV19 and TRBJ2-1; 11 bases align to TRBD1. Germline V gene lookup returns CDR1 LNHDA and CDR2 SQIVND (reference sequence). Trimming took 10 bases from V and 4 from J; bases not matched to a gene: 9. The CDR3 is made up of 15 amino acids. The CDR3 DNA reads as TGTGCCACGTCGTTTGGGACAGGGGGGTACAATGAGCAGTTCTTC. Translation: CATSFGTGGYNEQFF.

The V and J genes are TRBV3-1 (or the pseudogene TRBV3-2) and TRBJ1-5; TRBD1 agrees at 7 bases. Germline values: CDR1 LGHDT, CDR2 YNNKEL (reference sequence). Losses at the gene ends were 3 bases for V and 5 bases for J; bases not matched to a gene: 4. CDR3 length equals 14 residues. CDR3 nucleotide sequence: TGTGCCAGCAGCCAGACAGGGCGGGATCAGCCCCAGCATTTT. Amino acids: CASSQTGRDQPQHF.

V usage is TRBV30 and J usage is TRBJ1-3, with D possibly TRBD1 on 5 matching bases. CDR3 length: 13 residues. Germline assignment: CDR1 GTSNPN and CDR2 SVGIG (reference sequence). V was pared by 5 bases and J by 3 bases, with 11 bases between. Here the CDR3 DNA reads TGTGCCTGGCGGGGGAGAGGTGGAAACACCATATATTTT. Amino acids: CAWRGRGGNTIYF.

CDR3 nucleotides: TGTGCCAGCAGTACAGGGGGTATCGCTAATCAGCCCCAGCATTTT. It codes for CASSTGGIANQPQHF. V is TRBV6-6 and J is TRBJ1-5; 8 nucleotides align to TRBD1. The germline CDR1 and CDR2 sequences are MNHNY and SVGAGI (reference sequence). The CDR3 contains 15 residues. The V gene end was trimmed by 5 bases and the J gene end by 4 bases; junction bases not matched to a gene: 7.

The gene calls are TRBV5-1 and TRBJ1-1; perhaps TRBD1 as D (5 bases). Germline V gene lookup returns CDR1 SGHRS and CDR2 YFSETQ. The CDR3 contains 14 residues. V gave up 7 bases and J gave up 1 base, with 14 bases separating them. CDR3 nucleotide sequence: TGCGCCAGCGGAAGGGACGGGGGGAACACTGAAGCTTTCTTT. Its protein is CASGRDGGNTEAFF.

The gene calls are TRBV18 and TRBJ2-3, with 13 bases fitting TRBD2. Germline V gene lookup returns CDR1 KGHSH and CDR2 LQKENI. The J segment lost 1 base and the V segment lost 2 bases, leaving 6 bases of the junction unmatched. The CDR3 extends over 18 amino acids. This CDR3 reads CASSPTSGGASRTDTQYF. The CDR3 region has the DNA TGTGCCAGCTCACCAACTAGCGGGGGGGCCTCCCGCACAGATACGCAGTATTTT.

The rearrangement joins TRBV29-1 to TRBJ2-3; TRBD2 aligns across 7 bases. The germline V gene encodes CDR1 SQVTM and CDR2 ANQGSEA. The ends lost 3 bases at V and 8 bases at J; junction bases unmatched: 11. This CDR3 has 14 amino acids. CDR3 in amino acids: CSVEGRGFKGTQYF. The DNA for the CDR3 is TGCAGCGTTGAGGGGCGGGGGTTCAAAGGTACGCAGTATTTT.

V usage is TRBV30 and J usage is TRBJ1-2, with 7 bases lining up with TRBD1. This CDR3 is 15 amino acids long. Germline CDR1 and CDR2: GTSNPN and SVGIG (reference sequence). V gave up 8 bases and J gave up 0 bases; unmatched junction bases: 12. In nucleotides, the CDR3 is TGTGCCCATTCCCGGGACAGTCTTGCTAACTATGGCTACACCTTC. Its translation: CAHSRDSLANYGYTF.

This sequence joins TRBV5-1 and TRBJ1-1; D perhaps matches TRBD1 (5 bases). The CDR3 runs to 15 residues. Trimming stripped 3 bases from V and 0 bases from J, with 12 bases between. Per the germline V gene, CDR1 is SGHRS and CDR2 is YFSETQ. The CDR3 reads CASSYSGWMNTEAFF. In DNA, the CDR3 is TGCGCCAGCAGCTATTCAGGGTGGATGAACACTGAAGCTTTCTTT.

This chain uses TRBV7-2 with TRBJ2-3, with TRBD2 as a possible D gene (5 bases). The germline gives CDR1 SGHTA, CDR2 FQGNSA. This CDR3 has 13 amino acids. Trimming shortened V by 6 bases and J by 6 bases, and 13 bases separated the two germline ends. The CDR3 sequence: CASSGLAPDTQYF. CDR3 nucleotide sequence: TGTGCCAGCAGTGGACTCGCCCCGGATACGCAGTATTTT. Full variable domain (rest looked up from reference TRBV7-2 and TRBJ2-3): GAGVSQSPSNKVTEKGKDVELRCDPISGHTALYWYRQSLGQGLEFLIYFQGNSAPDKSGLPSDRFSAERTGGSVSTLTIQRTQQEDSAVYLCASSGLAPDTQYFGPGTRLTVL.

CDR3 residues: CASSETPTAYGYTF. CDR3 sequence (DNA): TGTGCCAGCAGTGAAACCCCGACAGCTTATGGCTACACCTTC. The gene calls are TRBV2 and TRBJ1-2, with D perhaps TRBD1 (5 bases). Trimming removed 2 bases at V and 5 bases at J, with 12 bases between. The CDR3 totals 14 residues. Per the germline V gene, CDR1 is SNHLY and CDR2 is FYNNEI.

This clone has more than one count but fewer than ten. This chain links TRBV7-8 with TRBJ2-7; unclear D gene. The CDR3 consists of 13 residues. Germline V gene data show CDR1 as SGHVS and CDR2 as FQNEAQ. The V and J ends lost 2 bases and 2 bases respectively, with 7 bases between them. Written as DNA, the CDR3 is TGTGCCAGCAGCTTATCATACACCTACGAGCAGTACGTC. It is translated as CASSLSYTYEQYV.

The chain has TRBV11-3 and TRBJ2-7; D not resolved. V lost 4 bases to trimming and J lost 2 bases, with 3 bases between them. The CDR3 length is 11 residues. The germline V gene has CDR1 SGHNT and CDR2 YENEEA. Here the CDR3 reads CASSSAYEQYF. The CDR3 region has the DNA TGTGCCAGCAGCTCCGCCTACGAGCAGTACTTC. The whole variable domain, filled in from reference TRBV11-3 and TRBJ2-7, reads EAGVVQSPRYKIIEKKQPVAFWCNPISGHNTLYWYLQNLGQGPELLIRYENEEAVDDSQLPKDRFSAERLKGVDSTLKIQPAELGDSAVYLCASSSAYEQYFGPGTRLTVT.

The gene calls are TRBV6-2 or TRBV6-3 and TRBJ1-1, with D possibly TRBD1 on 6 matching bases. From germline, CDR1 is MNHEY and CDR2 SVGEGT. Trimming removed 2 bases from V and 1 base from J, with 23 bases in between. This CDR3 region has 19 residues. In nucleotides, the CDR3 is TGTGCCAGCAGTTACCTCCAATTTACAGGGCTGGGCAAGAACACTGAAGCTTTCTTT. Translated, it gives CASSYLQFTGLGKNTEAFF.

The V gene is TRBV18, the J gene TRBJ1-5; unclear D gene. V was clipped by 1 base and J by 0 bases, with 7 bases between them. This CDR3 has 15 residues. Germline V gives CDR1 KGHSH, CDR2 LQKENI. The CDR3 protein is CASSPQSLSNQPQHF. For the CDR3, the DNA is TGTGCCAGCTCACCACAGAGCCTTAGCAATCAGCCCCAGCATTTT. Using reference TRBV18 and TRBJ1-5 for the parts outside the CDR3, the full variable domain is NAGVMQNPRHLVRRRGQEARLRCSPMKGHSHVYWYRQLPEEGLKFMVYLQKENIIDESGMPKERFSAEFPKEGPSILRIQQVVRGDSAAYFCASSPQSLSNQPQHFGDGTRLSIL.